This T cell receptor beta chain is drawn from a study of cytomegalovirus exposure and HLA in healthy donors. The V gene end was trimmed by 6 bases and the J gene end by 4 bases; junction bases not matched to a gene: 4. The CDR3 is made up of 13 amino acids. CDR1 and CDR2 (germline): SGDLS, YYNGEE. The study sampled nominally healthy donors, though unrecorded immune exposures were likely. General study findings and limits: As a later analysis revealed, most CMV-associated TCR beta chains appeared HLA-restricted.

The PCR used 60 Vbeta and 13 Jbeta primers. Method: immunoSEQ multiplex PCR; TCRdb's copy keeps in-frame clones and lacks some. The data contain about 140,000 clones, around 80% of them singletons. Worth noting for this clone: The antigen remains unidentified.

This chain uses TRBV9 with TRBJ1-1; 9 positions match TRBD1. The sample consisted of PBMCs. The TCR was taken from a man aged 18 to 29 in good health and CMV-seropositive. DNA of the CDR3: TGTGCCAGCACCCCACAGGGGGCCACTGAAGCTTTCTTT. The encoded protein is CASTPQGATEAFF. The whole variable domain, remainder taken from reference TRBV9 and TRBJ1-1, is DSGVTQTPKHLITATGQRVTLRCSPRSGDLSVYWYQQSLDQGLQFLIQYYNGEERAKGNILERFSAQQFPDLHSELNLSSLELGDSALYFCASTPQGATEAFFGQGTRLTVV.